The 14 T cell receptor beta chains below come from one sample, sequenced in a study of blood T cell repertoires in COVID-19. Some clones are missing from TCRdb's copy, which holds only in-frame ones; the method was immunoSEQ multiplex PCR. Among about 310,000 clones listed, around 87% were seen once. Material: peripheral blood. The receptors were sampled from a man aged 50 to 59 with active or convalescent COVID-19.

CDR3 DNA sequence: TGTGCCAGCACCTTTGGATCAGGGGTCGCGGCGAATGGCTACACCTTC. It codes for CASTFGSGVAANGYTF. The chain uses TRBV7-9 and TRBJ1-2; perhaps TRBD1 as D (6 bases). This CDR3 region has 16 residues. The V end was cut by 7 bases, the J end by 6 bases, with 24 bases between. The germline V gene has CDR1 SEHNR and CDR2 FQNEAQ (reference sequence). Filled out from reference TRBV7-9 and TRBJ1-2, the complete variable domain reads DTGVSQNPRHKITKRGQNVTFRCDPISEHNRLYWYRQTLGQGPEFLTYFQNEAQLEKSRLLSDRFSAERPKGSFSTLEIQRTEQGDSAMYLCASTFGSGVAANGYTFGSGTRLTVV.

CDR3 in DNA: TGTGCCACCAGCACTACAGGGGGAACCTATGAAAAACTGTTTTTT. Its translation: CATSTTGGTYEKLFF. The J gene is TRBJ1-4, the V gene TRBV15, with TRBD1 identical over 8 bases. Unmatched junction bases numbered 7, after V lost 4 bases and J lost 6 bases. Germline V CDR1 and CDR2: LNHNV, YYDKDF (reference sequence). CDR3 length: 15 residues. The whole variable domain, remainder taken from reference TRBV15 and TRBJ1-4, is DAMVIQNPRYQVTQFGKPVTLSCSQTLNHNVMYWYQQKSSQAPKLLFHYYDKDFNNEADTPDNFQSRRPNTSFCFLDIRSPGLGDTAMYLCATSTTGGTYEKLFFGSGTQLSVL.

The chain recombines TRBV12-3 or TRBV12-4 with TRBJ1-6; unclear D gene. CDR3 size: 13 residues. V lost 4 bases to trimming and J lost 8 bases, with 9 bases between them. Here the CDR3 DNA reads TGTGCCAGCAGTTCCCTTTTAGATTCACCCCTCCACTTT. Protein sequence: CASSSLLDSPLHF.

The chain links TRBV5-3 to TRBJ2-5; no clear D gene. TRBV5-3 is treated as an ORF (open reading frame) with a function not yet certain. V gave up 7 bases and J gave up 3 bases, with 7 bases separating them. The CDR3 spans 11 residues. CDR3 in DNA: TGTGCCAGAGCGCTCAAAGAGACCCAGTACTTC. Its translation: CARALKETQYF.

V usage is TRBV7-8 and J usage is TRBJ1-2; D may be TRBD1 (6 bases). Between the trimmed V and J ends, which lost 0 bases and 5 bases, there was a span of 13 bases. Germline values: CDR1 SGHVS, CDR2 FQNEAQ. This CDR3 has 15 residues. The DNA for the CDR3 is TGTGCCAGCAGCTTAGCGCAGGGGATCTGGTATGGCTACACCTTC. This codes for CASSLAQGIWYGYTF.

The chain employs TRBV6-5 and TRBJ2-7; the match to TRBD1 covers 8 bases. Germline assignment: CDR1 MNHEY and CDR2 SVGAGI. Trimming removed 0 bases from V and 6 bases from J; junction bases left unmatched: 10. The CDR3 loop spans 16 amino acids. Written as DNA, the CDR3 is TGTGCCAGCAGTTACTCAGATGCGCGGACAGGGAGCGAGCAGTACTTC. It is translated as CASSYSDARTGSEQYF.

The chain carries TRBV7-6 and TRBJ2-5; 9 positions match TRBD1. From germline, CDR1 is SGHVS and CDR2 FNYEAQ. With V trimmed by 3 bases and J by 5 bases, 4 bases remained unmatched. The CDR3 has 14 residues. The CDR3 DNA is TGTGCCAGCAGCTTCAACAGGGGGCTTGAGACCCAGTACTTC. Translation gives CASSFNRGLETQYF.

CDR3 amino acids: CASSELGAGTTGNTIYF. The DNA for the CDR3 is TGCGCCAGCAGTGAGTTAGGGGCAGGTACGACTGGAAACACCATATATTTT. The rearrangement joins TRBV10-2 to TRBJ1-3, with D perhaps TRBD1 (5 bases). The CDR3 runs 17 residues. From germline, CDR1 is WSHSY and CDR2 SAAADI. V lost 1 base and J lost 2, with 15 bases in between.

The CDR3 sequence is CASSIGLAGGQETQYF. In nucleotides, the CDR3 is TGTGCCAGTAGTATTGGACTAGCGGGGGGGCAAGAGACCCAGTACTTC. The chain joins TRBV19 to TRBJ2-5; the match to TRBD2 covers 15 bases. Germline values: CDR1 LNHDA, CDR2 SQIVND (reference sequence). With 3 bases clipped from V and 2 bases from J, the junction kept 1 base outside the gene matches. The CDR3 is 16 amino acids.

This clone was detected once. The chain recombines TRBV4-3 with TRBJ1-1, with 10 bases fitting TRBD1. The V segment lost 1 base and the J segment 6 bases; nucleotides outside the gene matches: 8. This CDR3 has 16 residues. CDR1 and CDR2 from the germline V gene are LGHNA and YSLEER. The CDR3 loop is CASSQVGTGVIAEAFF. CDR3 nucleotides: TGCGCCAGCAGCCAAGTCGGGACAGGGGTAATCGCTGAAGCTTTCTTT.

The genes are TRBV7-2 and TRBJ2-7, with 11 positions matching TRBD2. The CDR3 contains 17 residues. J was trimmed by 7 bases and V by 0 bases; bases with no gene match: 11. Germline CDR1 and CDR2: SGHTA and FQGNSA. As DNA, the CDR3 is TGTGCCAGCAGCTTAGCGCCAGTAGTTAGCGGGAGGGGGGAGCAGTACTTC. This codes for CASSLAPVVSGRGEQYF. Drawing the rest from reference TRBV7-2 and TRBJ2-7, the complete variable domain is GAGVSQSPSNKVTEKGKDVELRCDPISGHTALYWYRQSLGQGLEFLIYFQGNSAPDKSGLPSDRFSAERTGGSVSTLTIQRTQQEDSAVYLCASSLAPVVSGRGEQYFGPGTRLTVT.

V usage is TRBV13 and J usage is TRBJ2-7; 7 bases align to TRBD2. This CDR3 is built from 15 residues. Germline assignment: CDR1 PRHDT and CDR2 FYEKMQ (reference sequence). The J segment lost 4 bases and the V segment lost 5 bases, leaving 11 bases of the junction unmatched. The CDR3 loop is CASSVSGTKKYEQYF. The CDR3 coding sequence is TGTGCCAGCAGCGTATCCGGGACTAAAAAATACGAGCAGTACTTC.

V and J are TRBV7-9 and TRBJ2-1, with 12 positions matching TRBD2. The V segment lost 0 bases and the J segment 1 base; nucleotides outside the gene matches: 4. Germline CDR1 is SEHNR and CDR2 is FQNEAQ (reference sequence). The CDR3 runs 18 residues. This chain's CDR3 is CASSLAQLAGGSYNEQFF. For the CDR3, the DNA is TGTGCCAGCAGCTTAGCGCAACTAGCGGGGGGATCCTACAATGAGCAGTTCTTC.

The chain recombines TRBV9 with TRBJ1-1; 9 bases agree with TRBD1. Germline V gene sequence: CDR1 SGDLS, CDR2 YYNGEE. The length of the CDR3 is 19 residues. Trimming removed 2 bases from V and 0 bases from J; junction bases left unmatched: 14. The CDR3 nucleotides are TGTGCCAGCAGCGTTGGGCTCAGACAGGGGGATCCGATGAACACTGAAGCTTTCTTT. Its translation is CASSVGLRQGDPMNTEAFF.